This T cell receptor (beta chain) was obtained from a study of OX40 agonist ivuxolimab in advanced cancers. V was clipped by 3 bases and J by 6 bases, with 6 bases between them. CDR1 is LNHDA, CDR2 SQIVND, per germline (reference sequence). CDR3 length: 12 amino acids. To note about this clone: At the DNA level, this CDR3 is encoded by other sequences in the same sample as well.

Libraries were prepared by immunoSEQ multiplex PCR; TCRdb keeps only in-frame clonotypes and omits some of them. Here the sample spans 25,000 or so clones, around 80% being singletons. This specimen was CD4+ or CD8+ T cells sorted from blood, taken in a trial of the OX40 agonist ivuxolimab. The receptor comes from an adult with an advanced solid tumor such as melanoma, head and neck, liver or kidney cancer. V is TRBV19 and J is TRBJ2-1, with TRBD2 as a possible D gene (6 bases). The CDR3 coding sequence is TGTGCCAGTAGTATCGGGAGCAATGAGCAGTTCTTC. This sequence encodes CASSIGSNEQFF. The full variable domain, in which reference TRBV19 and TRBJ2-1 provide the parts outside the CDR3, is DGGITQSPKYLFRKEGQNVTLSCEQNLNHDAMYWYRQDPGQGLRLIYYSQIVNDFQKGDIAEGYSVSREKKESFPLTVTSAQKNPTAFYLCASSIGSNEQFFGPGTRLTVL.